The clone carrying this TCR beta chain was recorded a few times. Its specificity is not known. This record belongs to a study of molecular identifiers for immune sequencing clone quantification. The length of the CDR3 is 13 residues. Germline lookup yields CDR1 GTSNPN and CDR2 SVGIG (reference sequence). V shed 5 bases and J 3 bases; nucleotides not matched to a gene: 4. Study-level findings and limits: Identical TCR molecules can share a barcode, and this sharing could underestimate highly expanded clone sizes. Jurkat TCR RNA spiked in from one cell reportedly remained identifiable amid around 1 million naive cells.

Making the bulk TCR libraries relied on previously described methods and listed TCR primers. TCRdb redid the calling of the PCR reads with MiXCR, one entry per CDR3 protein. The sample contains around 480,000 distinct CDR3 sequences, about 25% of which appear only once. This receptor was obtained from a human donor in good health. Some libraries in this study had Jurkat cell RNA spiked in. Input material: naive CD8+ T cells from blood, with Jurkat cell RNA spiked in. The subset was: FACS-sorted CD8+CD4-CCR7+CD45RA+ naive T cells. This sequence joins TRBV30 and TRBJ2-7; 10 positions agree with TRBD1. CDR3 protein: CAWARTGGYEQYF. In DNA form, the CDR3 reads TGTGCCTGGGCCCGGACAGGGGGCTACGAGCAGTACTTC. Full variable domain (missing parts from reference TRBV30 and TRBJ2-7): SQTIHQWPATLVQPVGSPLSLECTVEGTSNPNLYWYRQAAGRGLQLLFYSVGIGQISSEVPQNLSASRPQDRQFILSSKKLLLSDSGFYLCAWARTGGYEQYFGPGTRLTVT.